These T cell receptor beta chains were read from a single sample in a study of blood T cell repertoires in COVID-19. Sequenced by immunoSEQ multiplex PCR; TCRdb stores in-frame clones only, minus some. The data show about 220,000 clones, roughly 82% seen once. Material for sequencing was peripheral blood. The receptor set was obtained from a woman in her sixties or seventies with acute or convalescent COVID-19. Both conserved end residues are part of each CDR3. D genes are given only for firm matches. Clone size appears in some rows only: once, few, many, or a class for an expanded clone.

j_gene: TRBJ2-4
v_gene: TRBV5-4
abundance: few
d_gene: -
CDR3nt: TGTGCCAGCAGCTTGTCAGGGATCCAAAACATTCAGTACTTC
CDR3aa: CASSLSGIQNIQYF

j_gene: TRBJ1-6
v_gene: TRBV19
abundance: -
d_gene: -
CDR3nt: TGTGCCAGTAGTTTAGAGGGGGGATATAATTCACCCCTCCACTTT
CDR3aa: CASSLEGGYNSPLHF

j_gene: TRBJ1-2
v_gene: TRBV7-9
abundance: -
d_gene: TRBD1
CDR3nt: TGTGCCAGCAGTACCTCAGGGGGCTACTTTTATGGCTACACCTTC
CDR3aa: CASSTSGGYFYGYTF

j_gene: TRBJ1-1
v_gene: TRBV5-1
abundance: few
d_gene: TRBD1
CDR3nt: TGCGCCAGCATTCCGGACAGGGGGAGAGGTACTGAAGCTTTCTTT
CDR3aa: CASIPDRGRGTEAFF

j_gene: TRBJ2-3
v_gene: TRBV19
abundance: -
d_gene: TRBD2
CDR3nt: TGTGCCAGTAGTCCCCCCGCTAGCGGTAACACAGATACGCAGTATTTT
CDR3aa: CASSPPASGNTDTQYF

j_gene: TRBJ1-4
v_gene: TRBV5-1
abundance: -
d_gene: -
CDR3nt: TGCGCCAGCAGCTCAGGTTACAGGACGCCCGACGAAAAACTGTTTTTT
CDR3aa: CASSSGYRTPDEKLFF

j_gene: TRBJ1-1
v_gene: TRBV4-1
abundance: -
d_gene: -
CDR3nt: TGCGCCAGCAGCCAAGGGAGGACAGCGGTGAACACTGAAGCTTTCTTT
CDR3aa: CASSQGRTAVNTEAFF

j_gene: TRBJ1-4
v_gene: TRBV5-1
abundance: -
d_gene: TRBD1
CDR3nt: TGCGCCAGCAGCTTGCAGGGGGCTTCTAATGAAAAACTGTTTTTT
CDR3aa: CASSLQGASNEKLFF

j_gene: TRBJ1-1
v_gene: TRBV29-1
abundance: -
d_gene: TRBD1
CDR3nt: TGCAGCGTGAAAGAGGGACAGCAGAACACTGAAGCTTTCTTT
CDR3aa: CSVKEGQQNTEAFF

j_gene: TRBJ2-2
v_gene: TRBV2
abundance: -
d_gene: -
CDR3nt: TGTGCCAGCAGTGCTGGCACAGACACCGGGGAGCTGTTTTTT
CDR3aa: CASSAGTDTGELFF

j_gene: TRBJ2-7
v_gene: TRBV7-9
abundance: -
d_gene: -
CDR3nt: TGTGCCAGCAGCTACGGGGGTATGGATGAGCAGTACTTC
CDR3aa: CASSYGGMDEQYF

j_gene: TRBJ1-4
v_gene: TRBV7-6
abundance: -
d_gene: TRBD1
CDR3nt: TGTGCCAGCAGCTCGAGGGCCCAGGGGGAAACTAATGAAAAACTGTTTTTT
CDR3aa: CASSSRAQGETNEKLFF

j_gene: TRBJ2-1
v_gene: TRBV24-1
abundance: -
d_gene: -
CDR3nt: TGTGCCACCAGTGCCTTACTCGTTAATGAGCAGTTCTTC
CDR3aa: CATSALLVNEQFF

j_gene: TRBJ2-2
v_gene: TRBV2
abundance: -
d_gene: TRBD2
CDR3nt: TGTGCCAGCACCGGGACTAGCGGGGGGACCGGGGAGCTGTTTTTT
CDR3aa: CASTGTSGGTGELFF

j_gene: TRBJ1-2
v_gene: TRBV5-1
abundance: -
d_gene: -
CDR3nt: TGCGCCAGCAGCCCAGGACAGATACCTAACTATGGCTACACCTTC
CDR3aa: CASSPGQIPNYGYTF

j_gene: TRBJ1-1
v_gene: TRBV5-4
abundance: once
d_gene: -
CDR3nt: TGTGCCAGCAGCTTGAAATCGGGGAACACTGAAGCTTTCTTT
CDR3aa: CASSLKSGNTEAFF

j_gene: TRBJ1-5
v_gene: TRBV6-4
abundance: -
d_gene: -
CDR3nt: TGTGCCAGCAGTTCGCGGCCTCCTACAACTTCGTATAGCAATCAGCCCCAGCATTTT
CDR3aa: CASSSRPPTTSYSNQPQHF

j_gene: TRBJ2-7
v_gene: TRBV6-2/TRBV6-3
abundance: -
d_gene: TRBD1
CDR3nt: TGTGCCAGCAGTTACAGGGACAGGGACTACGAGCAGTACTTC
CDR3aa: CASSYRDRDYEQYF

j_gene: TRBJ1-2
v_gene: TRBV12-5
abundance: -
d_gene: TRBD1
CDR3nt: TGTGCTAGTGGTTCGGTCCCAGGACAGGGACCCTATGGCTACACCTTC
CDR3aa: CASGSVPGQGPYGYTF

j_gene: TRBJ2-2
v_gene: TRBV3-1/TRBV3-2
abundance: -
d_gene: -
CDR3nt: TGTGCCAGCAGCCATGGGTTCGGGGGGGAGCTGTTTTTT
CDR3aa: CASSHGFGGELFF

j_gene: TRBJ1-2
v_gene: TRBV11-2
abundance: -
d_gene: -
CDR3nt: TGTGCCAGCAGCCGGACAGCCCAGGAGGGCTACACCTTC
CDR3aa: CASSRTAQEGYTF

j_gene: TRBJ1-1
v_gene: TRBV28
abundance: -
d_gene: -
CDR3nt: TGTGCCAGCAGGCTTGGGGACATGAACACTGAAGCTTTCTTT
CDR3aa: CASRLGDMNTEAFF

j_gene: TRBJ2-1
v_gene: TRBV6-6
abundance: once
d_gene: TRBD2
CDR3nt: TGTGCCAGCAGAAAGGGACTAGCGGGGGCGGGGGATGAGCAGTTCTTC
CDR3aa: CASRKGLAGAGDEQFF

j_gene: TRBJ2-1
v_gene: TRBV19
abundance: -
d_gene: TRBD2
CDR3nt: TGTGCCAGTAGTATCTCGGCTAGCGGGAACAATGAGCAGTTCTTC
CDR3aa: CASSISASGNNEQFF

j_gene: TRBJ1-2
v_gene: TRBV19
abundance: -
d_gene: -
CDR3nt: TGTGCCAGTAGTATCGACAGGGGCTACACCTTC
CDR3aa: CASSIDRGYTF

j_gene: TRBJ1-2
v_gene: TRBV5-1
abundance: -
d_gene: TRBD1
CDR3nt: TGCGCCAGCAGCTTGACAGGGGATAACTATGGCTACACCTTC
CDR3aa: CASSLTGDNYGYTF